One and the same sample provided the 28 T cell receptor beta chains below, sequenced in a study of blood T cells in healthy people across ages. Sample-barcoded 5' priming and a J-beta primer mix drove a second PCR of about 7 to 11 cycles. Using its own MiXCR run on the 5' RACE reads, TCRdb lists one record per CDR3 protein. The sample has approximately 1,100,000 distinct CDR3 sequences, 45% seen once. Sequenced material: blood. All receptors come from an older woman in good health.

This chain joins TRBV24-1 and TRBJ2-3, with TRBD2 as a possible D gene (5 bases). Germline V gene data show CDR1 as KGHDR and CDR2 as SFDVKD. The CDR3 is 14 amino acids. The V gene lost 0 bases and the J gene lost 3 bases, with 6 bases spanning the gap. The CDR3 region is CATSDLEGTDTQYF. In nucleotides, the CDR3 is TGTGCCACCAGTGATTTGGAGGGAACAGATACGCAGTATTTT.

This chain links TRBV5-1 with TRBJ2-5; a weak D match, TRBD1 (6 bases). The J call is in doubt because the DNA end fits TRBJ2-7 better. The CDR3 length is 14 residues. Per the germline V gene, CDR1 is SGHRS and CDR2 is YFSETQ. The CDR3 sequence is CASRPGANTYEQYF. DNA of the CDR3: TGCGCCAGCCGACCAGGGGCAAATACCTACGAGCAGTACTTC.

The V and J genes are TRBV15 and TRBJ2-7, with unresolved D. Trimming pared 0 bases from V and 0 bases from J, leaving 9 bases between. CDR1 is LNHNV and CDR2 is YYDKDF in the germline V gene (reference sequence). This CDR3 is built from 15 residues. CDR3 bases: TGTGCCACCAGCAGAGATTCGGCGCCCTCCTACGAGCAGTACTTC. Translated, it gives CATSRDSAPSYEQYF.

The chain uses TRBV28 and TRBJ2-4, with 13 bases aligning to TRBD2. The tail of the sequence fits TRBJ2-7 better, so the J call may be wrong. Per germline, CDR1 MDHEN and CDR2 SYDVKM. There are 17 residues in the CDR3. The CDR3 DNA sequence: TGTGCCAGCAGTCCCCCAGGACTAGCGGGAGTCATGTACGAGCAGTACTTC. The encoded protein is CASSPPGLAGVMYEQYF.

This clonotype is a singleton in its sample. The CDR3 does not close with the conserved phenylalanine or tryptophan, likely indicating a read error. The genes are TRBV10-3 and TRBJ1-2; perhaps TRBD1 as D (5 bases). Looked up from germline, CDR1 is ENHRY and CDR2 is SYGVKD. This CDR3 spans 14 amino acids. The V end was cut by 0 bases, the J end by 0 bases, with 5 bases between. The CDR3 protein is CAISESRANYGYTL. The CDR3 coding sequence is TGTGCCATCAGTGAGTCCAGGGCTAACTATGGCTACACCCTC.

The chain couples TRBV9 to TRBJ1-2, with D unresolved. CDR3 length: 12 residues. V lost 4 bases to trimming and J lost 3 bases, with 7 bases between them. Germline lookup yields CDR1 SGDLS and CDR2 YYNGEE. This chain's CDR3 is CASSSLDYGYTF. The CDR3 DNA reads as TGTGCCAGCAGCTCCCTCGACTATGGCTACACCTTC.

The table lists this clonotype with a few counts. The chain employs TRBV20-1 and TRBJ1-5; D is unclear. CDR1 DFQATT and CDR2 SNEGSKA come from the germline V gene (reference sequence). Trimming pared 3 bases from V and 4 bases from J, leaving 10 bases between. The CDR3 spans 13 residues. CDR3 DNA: TGCAGTGCTAGGAGCAGAGAAAATCAGCCCCAGCATTTT. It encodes CSARSRENQPQHF.

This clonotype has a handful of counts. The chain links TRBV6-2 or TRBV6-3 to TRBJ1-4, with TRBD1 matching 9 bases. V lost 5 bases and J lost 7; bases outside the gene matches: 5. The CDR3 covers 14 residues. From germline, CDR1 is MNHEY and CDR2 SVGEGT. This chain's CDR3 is CASSDRTGAEKLFF. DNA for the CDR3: TGTGCCAGCAGTGACCGGACAGGGGCTGAAAAACTGTTTTTT.

The CDR3 region is CASNLVGNEQFF. CDR3 DNA: TGTGCCAGCAATCTAGTAGGTAATGAGCAGTTCTTC. The J gene is TRBJ2-1, the V gene TRBV2; D is undetermined. CDR3 length: 12 amino acids. The V and J ends lost 7 bases and 7 bases respectively, with 11 bases between them. CDR1 is SNHLY, CDR2 FYNNEI, per germline.

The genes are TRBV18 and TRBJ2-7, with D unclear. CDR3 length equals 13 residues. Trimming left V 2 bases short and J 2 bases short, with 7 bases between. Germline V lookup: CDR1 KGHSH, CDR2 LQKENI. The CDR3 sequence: CASSPGETYEQYF. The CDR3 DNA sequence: TGTGCCAGCTCACCAGGCGAAACCTACGAGCAGTACTTC.

CDR3 sequence (DNA): TGTGCCAGCAGCCAAGATCTTTCAAAGAGCTCCTACAATGAGCAGTTCTTC. It encodes CASSQDLSKSSYNEQFF. The chain recombines TRBV3-1 with TRBJ2-1, with D unclear. The CDR3 has 17 residues. V was clipped by 0 bases and J by 0 bases, with 12 bases between them. From germline, CDR1 is LGHDT and CDR2 YNNKEL (reference sequence).

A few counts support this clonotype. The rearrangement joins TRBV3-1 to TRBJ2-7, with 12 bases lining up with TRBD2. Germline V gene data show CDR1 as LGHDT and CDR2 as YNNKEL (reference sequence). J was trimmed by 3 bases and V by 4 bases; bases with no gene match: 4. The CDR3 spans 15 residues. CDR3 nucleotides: TGTGCCAGCAGCCGCGGACTAGCGGGAATCTACGAGCAGTACTTC. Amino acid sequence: CASSRGLAGIYEQYF.

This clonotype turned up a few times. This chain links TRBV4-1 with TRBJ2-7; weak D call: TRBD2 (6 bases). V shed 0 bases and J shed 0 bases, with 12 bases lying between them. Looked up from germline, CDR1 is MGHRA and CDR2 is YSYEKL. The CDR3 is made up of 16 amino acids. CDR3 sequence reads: CASSQDGAGSSYEQYF. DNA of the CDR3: TGCGCCAGCAGCCAAGATGGGGCGGGAAGCTCCTACGAGCAGTACTTC.

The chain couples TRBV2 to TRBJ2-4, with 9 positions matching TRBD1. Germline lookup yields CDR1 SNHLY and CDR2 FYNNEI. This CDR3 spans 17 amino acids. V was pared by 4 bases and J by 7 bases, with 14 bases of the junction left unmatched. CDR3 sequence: CASSVLGDRGLGNIQYF. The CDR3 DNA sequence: TGTGCCAGCAGTGTCCTAGGAGACAGGGGGTTAGGGAACATTCAGTACTTC.

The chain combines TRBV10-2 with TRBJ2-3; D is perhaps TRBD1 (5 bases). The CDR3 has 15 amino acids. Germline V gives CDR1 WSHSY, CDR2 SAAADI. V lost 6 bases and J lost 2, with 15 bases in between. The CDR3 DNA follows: TGCGCCAGCAGCCTGGGGCTAATTCACACAGATACGCAGTATTTT. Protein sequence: CASSLGLIHTDTQYF.

CDR3: CSVENRGAAYGYTF. The CDR3 bases are TGCAGCGTTGAGAACAGGGGGGCCGCGTATGGCTACACCTTC. The chain joins TRBV29-1 to TRBJ1-2, with TRBD1 identical over 8 bases. The V and J ends lost 3 bases and 5 bases, in that order; junction bases with no gene match: 8. From germline, CDR1 is SQVTM and CDR2 ANQGSEA. This CDR3 comprises 14 residues.

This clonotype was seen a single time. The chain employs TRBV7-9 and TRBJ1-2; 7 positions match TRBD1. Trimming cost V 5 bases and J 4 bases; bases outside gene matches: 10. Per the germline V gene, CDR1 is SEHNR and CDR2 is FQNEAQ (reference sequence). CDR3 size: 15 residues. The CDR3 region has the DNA TGTGCCAGCAGCCCTACAGGGGACTACTCCTATGGCTACACCTTC. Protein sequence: CASSPTGDYSYGYTF.

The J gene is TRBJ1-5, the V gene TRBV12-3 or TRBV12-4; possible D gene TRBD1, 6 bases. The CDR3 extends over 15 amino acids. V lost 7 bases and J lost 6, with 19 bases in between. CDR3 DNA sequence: TGTGCCAGCACCTCGACCGGGAAGGGGGGTCAGCCCCAGCATTTT. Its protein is CASTSTGKGGQPQHF.

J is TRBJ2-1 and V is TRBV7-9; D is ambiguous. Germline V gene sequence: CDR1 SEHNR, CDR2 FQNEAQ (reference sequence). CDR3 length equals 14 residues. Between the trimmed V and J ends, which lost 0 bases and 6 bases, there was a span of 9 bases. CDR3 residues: CASSLAGRPNEQFF. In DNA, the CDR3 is TGTGCCAGCAGCTTAGCTGGTAGACCCAATGAGCAGTTCTTC.

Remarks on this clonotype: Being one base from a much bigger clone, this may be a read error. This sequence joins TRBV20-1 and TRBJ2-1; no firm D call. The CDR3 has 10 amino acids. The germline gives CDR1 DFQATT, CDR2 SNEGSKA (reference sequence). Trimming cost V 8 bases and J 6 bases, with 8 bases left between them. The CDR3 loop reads CSTGPNEQFF. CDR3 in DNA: TGCAGTACTGGACCCAATGAGCAGTTCTTC.

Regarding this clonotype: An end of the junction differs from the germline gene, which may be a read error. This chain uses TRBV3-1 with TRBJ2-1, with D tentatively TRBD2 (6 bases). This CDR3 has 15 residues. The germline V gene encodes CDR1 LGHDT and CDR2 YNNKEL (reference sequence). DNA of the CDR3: TGTGTCAGCAGCCGGGACTCCAGCTCCTACAATGAGCAGTTCTTC. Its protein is CVSSRDSSSYNEQFF.

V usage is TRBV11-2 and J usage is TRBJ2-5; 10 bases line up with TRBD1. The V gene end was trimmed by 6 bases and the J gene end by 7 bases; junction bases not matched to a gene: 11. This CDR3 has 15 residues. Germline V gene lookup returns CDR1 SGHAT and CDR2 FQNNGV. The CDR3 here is CASSLPRDRGATQYF. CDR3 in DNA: TGTGCCAGCAGTTTGCCCCGGGACAGGGGTGCGACCCAGTACTTC.

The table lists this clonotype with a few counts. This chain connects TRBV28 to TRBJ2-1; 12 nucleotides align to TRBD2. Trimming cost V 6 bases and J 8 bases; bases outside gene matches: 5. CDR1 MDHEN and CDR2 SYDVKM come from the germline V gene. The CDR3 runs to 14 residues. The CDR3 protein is CASSGRTSGDEQFF. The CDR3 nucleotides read TGTGCCAGCAGCGGTAGGACTAGCGGGGATGAGCAGTTCTTC.

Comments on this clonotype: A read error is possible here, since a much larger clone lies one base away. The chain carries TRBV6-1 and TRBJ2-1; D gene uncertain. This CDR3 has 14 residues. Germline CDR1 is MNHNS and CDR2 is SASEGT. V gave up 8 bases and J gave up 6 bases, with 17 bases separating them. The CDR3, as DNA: TGTGCCAGCGGGCGCCGAGTTAGAGCCAATGAGCAGTTCTTC. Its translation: CASGRRVRANEQFF.

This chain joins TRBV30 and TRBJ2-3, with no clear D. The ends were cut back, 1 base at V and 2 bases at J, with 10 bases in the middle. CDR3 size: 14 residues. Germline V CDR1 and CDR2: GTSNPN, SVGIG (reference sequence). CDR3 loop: CAWSGGRYTDTQYF. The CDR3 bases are TGTGCCTGGAGTGGAGGACGCTACACAGATACGCAGTATTTT.

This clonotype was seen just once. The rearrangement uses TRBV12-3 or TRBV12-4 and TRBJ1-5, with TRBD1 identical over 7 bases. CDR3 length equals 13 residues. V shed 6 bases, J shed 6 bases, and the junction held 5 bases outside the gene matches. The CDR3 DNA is TGTGCCAGCAGGGCCACAGGGGTTCAGCCCCAGCATTTT. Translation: CASRATGVQPQHF.

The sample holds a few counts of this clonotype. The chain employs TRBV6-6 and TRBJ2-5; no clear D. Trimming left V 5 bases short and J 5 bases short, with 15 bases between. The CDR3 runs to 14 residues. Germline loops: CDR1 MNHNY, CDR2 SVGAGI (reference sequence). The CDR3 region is CASSSQVFGETQYF. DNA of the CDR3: TGTGCCAGCAGTAGTCAGGTGTTTGGCGAGACCCAGTACTTC.

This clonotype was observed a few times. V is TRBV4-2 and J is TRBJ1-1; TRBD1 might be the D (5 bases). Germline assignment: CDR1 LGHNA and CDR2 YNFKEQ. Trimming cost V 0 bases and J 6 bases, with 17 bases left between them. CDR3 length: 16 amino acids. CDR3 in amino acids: CASSQDLGAGDAEAFF. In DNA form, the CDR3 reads TGTGCCAGCAGCCAAGATTTAGGGGCGGGGGACGCTGAAGCTTTCTTT.